This record covers a single T cell receptor beta chain. Antigen unknown. The entry originates in a study of cytomegalovirus exposure and HLA in healthy donors. General study points: Investigators reported 164 TCR beta chains as tied to cytomegalovirus.

TCRdb's copy holds only in-frame clones and misses some; the assay was immunoSEQ multiplex PCR. The sample includes about 240,000 clones, roughly 89% of them seen just once. The sequence was collected from a young man in good health and CMV-seronegative. Sequencing was done on a sample of PBMCs.

The DNA for the CDR3 is TGCGCCAGCAGCCAAGAGGACAGAGCCTACGAGCAGTACTTC. This encodes CASSQEDRAYEQYF. The gene calls are TRBV4-1 and TRBJ2-5, with a tentative D call TRBD1 (6 bases). The DNA end favors TRBJ2-7, so the J call may be wrong. This CDR3 has 14 amino acids. The germline V gene has CDR1 MGHRA and CDR2 YSYEKL.